This TCR beta chain was captured by sequencing in a study of beta chain features in type 1 diabetes. General observations from the study: TCRB CDR3s were moderately but significantly shorter in Type 1 diabetes patients in all four CD4+ subsets.

For this clone: Its antigen is unknown.

Germline V gives CDR1 SGHRS, CDR2 YFSETQ. This CDR3 region has 16 residues. V dropped 0 bases and J dropped 5; count of bases not matched to a gene: 8. The sequenced template was cDNA made from the entire isolated RNA. Assay: immunoSEQ multiplex PCR; the TCRdb copy retains only in-frame clones and omits some. The sample records over 55,000 clones, roughly half being singletons. The V gene is TRBV5-1, the J gene TRBJ1-1; TRBD1 matches at 9 bases. The TCR originated in a woman between 40 and 50 years old with type 1 diabetes. Sequenced input: Tregs from blood. The CDR3 DNA reads TGCGCCAGCAGCTTGGGCCTACAGGGGGCGGTTACTGAAGCTTTCTTT. This gives the protein CASSLGLQGAVTEAFF. Based on the CDR3 plus reference TRBV5-1 and TRBJ1-1, the full variable domain is KAGVTQTPRYLIKTRGQQVTLSCSPISGHRSVSWYQQTPGQGLQFLFEYFSETQRNKGNFPGRFSGRQFSNSRSEMNVSTLELGDSALYLCASSLGLQGAVTEAFFGQGTRLTVV.